This is a list of T cell receptor beta chains from one sample in a study of human T cells and chemical hapten exposure. TCRdb passed the RACE reads through MiXCR, listing each CDR3 protein once. This sample has approximately 260,000 distinct CDR3 sequences, with around 9.3% found just once. The sample was whole blood, taken in connection with sensitization to the hapten diphenylcyclopropenone (DPC). Receptor source: a woman aged 40 to 49 with alopecia areata. Some clones in this sample may be carry-over from other donors' samples. CDR3s include the opening cysteine and the closing phenylalanine or tryptophan. Fields, in order: CDR3 protein, CDR3 DNA, V gene, CDR3 length, D gene, J gene, clone size. The D gene is left open where the match is weak. The size field is filled for only some rows; it gives once, few, many or a size class.

CDR3 protein: CSARTSGASYEQYF
CDR3 DNA: TGCAGTGCTCGGACTAGCGGGGCCTCCTACGAGCAGTACTTC
V gene: TRBV20-1
CDR3 length: 14
D gene: TRBD2
J gene: TRBJ2-7
clone size: -

CDR3 protein: CASATSENWDTGELFF
CDR3 DNA: TGTGCCAGCGCGACTAGCGAGAATTGGGACACCGGGGAGCTGTTTTTT
V gene: TRBV6-4
CDR3 length: 16
D gene: TRBD2
J gene: TRBJ2-2
clone size: many

CDR3 protein: CASSTNSEPQHF
CDR3 DNA: TGTGCCAGCAGTACCAACAGCGAGCCCCAGCATTTT
V gene: TRBV2
CDR3 length: 12
D gene: -
J gene: TRBJ1-5
clone size: -

CDR3 protein: CASRGRTGRETQYF
CDR3 DNA: TGTGCCAGCAGGGGACGGACAGGGAGGGAGACCCAGTACTTC
V gene: TRBV6-5
CDR3 length: 14
D gene: TRBD1
J gene: TRBJ2-5
clone size: few

CDR3 protein: CASSLYAGQGTEAFF
CDR3 DNA: TGTGCCAGCAGTTTATACGCAGGGCAGGGCACTGAAGCTTTCTTT
V gene: TRBV27
CDR3 length: 15
D gene: -
J gene: TRBJ1-1
clone size: -

CDR3 protein: CASSPGLAATYEQYF
CDR3 DNA: TGCGCCAGCAGCCCGGGACTAGCCGCAACCTACGAGCAGTACTTC
V gene: TRBV5-1
CDR3 length: 15
D gene: TRBD2
J gene: TRBJ2-7
clone size: many

CDR3 protein: CASSPSAREAFF
CDR3 DNA: TGTGCCAGCAGCCCCTCGGCCAGGGAAGCTTTCTTT
V gene: TRBV14
CDR3 length: 12
D gene: -
J gene: TRBJ1-1
clone size: many

CDR3 protein: CASSLSTGSTEAFF
CDR3 DNA: TGTGCCAGCAGTTTATCGACAGGGAGCACTGAAGCTTTCTTT
V gene: TRBV27
CDR3 length: 14
D gene: TRBD1
J gene: TRBJ1-1
clone size: -

CDR3 protein: CASSFHRGKKLFF
CDR3 DNA: TGTGCCAGCAGTTTTCACAGGGGGAAAAAACTGTTTTTT
V gene: TRBV12-3/TRBV12-4
CDR3 length: 13
D gene: TRBD1
J gene: TRBJ1-4
clone size: few

CDR3 protein: CASSSNVGETQYF
CDR3 DNA: TGTGCCAGCAGTTCAAACGTCGGGGAGACCCAGTACTTC
V gene: TRBV12-3/TRBV12-4
CDR3 length: 13
D gene: -
J gene: TRBJ2-5
clone size: few